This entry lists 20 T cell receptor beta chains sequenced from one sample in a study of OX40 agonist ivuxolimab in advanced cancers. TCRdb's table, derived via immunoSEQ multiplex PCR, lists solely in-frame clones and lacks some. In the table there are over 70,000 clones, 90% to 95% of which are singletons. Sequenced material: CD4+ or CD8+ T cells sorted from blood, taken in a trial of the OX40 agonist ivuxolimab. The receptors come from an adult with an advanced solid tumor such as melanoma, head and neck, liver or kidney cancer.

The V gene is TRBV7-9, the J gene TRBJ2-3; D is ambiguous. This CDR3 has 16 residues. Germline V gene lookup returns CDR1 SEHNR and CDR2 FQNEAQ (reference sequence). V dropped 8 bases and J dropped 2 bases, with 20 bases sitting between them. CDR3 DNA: TGTGCCAGCTCCCCCGTTCCTAGGTTTGACACAGATACGCAGTATTTT. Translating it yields CASSPVPRFDTDTQYF. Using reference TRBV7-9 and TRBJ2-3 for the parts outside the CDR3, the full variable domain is DTGVSQNPRHKITKRGQNVTFRCDPISEHNRLYWYRQTLGQGPEFLTYFQNEAQLEKSRLLSDRFSAERPKGSFSTLEIQRTEQGDSAMYLCASSPVPRFDTDTQYFGPGTRLTVL.

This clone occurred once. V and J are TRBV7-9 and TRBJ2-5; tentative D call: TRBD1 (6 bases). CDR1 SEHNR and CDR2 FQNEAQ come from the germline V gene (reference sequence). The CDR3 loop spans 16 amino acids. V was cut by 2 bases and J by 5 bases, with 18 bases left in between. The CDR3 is CASSLSSLGARETQYF. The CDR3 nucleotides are TGTGCCAGCAGCTTAAGTAGTCTGGGGGCCCGGGAGACCCAGTACTTC.

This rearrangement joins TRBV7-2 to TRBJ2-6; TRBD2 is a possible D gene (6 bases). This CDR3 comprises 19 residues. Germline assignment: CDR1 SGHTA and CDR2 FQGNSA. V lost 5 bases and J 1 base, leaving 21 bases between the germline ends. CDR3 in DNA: TGTGCCAGCAGCCACCCACGGGAGTTCCCCTCTTCTGGGGCCAACGTCCTGACTTTC. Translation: CASSHPREFPSSGANVLTF.

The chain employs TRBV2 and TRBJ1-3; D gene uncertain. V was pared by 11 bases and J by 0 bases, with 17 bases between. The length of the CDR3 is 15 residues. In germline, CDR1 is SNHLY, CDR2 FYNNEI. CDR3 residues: CALMRPGLSGNTIYF. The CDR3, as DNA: TGTGCCCTCATGCGGCCAGGCCTCTCTGGAAACACCATATATTTT.

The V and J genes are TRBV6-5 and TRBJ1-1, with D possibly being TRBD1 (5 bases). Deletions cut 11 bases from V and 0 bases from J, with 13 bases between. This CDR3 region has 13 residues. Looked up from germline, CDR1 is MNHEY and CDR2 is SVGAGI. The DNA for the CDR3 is TGTGCCGGCCGAAAGACAGTGAACACTGAAGCTTTCTTT. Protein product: CAGRKTVNTEAFF.

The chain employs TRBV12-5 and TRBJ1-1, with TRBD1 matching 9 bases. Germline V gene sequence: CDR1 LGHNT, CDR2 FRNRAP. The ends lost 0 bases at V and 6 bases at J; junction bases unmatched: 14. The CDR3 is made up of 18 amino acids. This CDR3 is CASGLVLGQGTAGAEAFF. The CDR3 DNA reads TGTGCTAGTGGTTTGGTACTAGGACAGGGGACGGCGGGCGCTGAAGCTTTCTTT. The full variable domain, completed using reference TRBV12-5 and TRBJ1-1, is DARVTQTPRHKVTEMGQEVTMRCQPILGHNTVFWYRQTMMQGLELLAYFRNRAPLDDSGMPKDRFSAEMPDATLATLKIQPSEPRDSAVYFCASGLVLGQGTAGAEAFFGQGTRLTVV.

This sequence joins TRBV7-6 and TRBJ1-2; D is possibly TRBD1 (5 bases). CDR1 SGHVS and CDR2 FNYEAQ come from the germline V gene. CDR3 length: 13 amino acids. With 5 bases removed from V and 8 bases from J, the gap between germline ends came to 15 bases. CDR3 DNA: TGTGCCAGCAGCAACGACAGATTTGGAGGCTACACCTTC. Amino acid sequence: CASSNDRFGGYTF.

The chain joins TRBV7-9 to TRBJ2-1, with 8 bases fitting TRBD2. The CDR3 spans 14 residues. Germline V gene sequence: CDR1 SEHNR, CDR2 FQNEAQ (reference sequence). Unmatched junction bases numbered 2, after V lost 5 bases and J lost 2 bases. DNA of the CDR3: TGTGCCAGCAGCACTAGCGGACCCTACAATGAGCAGTTCTTC. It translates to CASSTSGPYNEQFF.

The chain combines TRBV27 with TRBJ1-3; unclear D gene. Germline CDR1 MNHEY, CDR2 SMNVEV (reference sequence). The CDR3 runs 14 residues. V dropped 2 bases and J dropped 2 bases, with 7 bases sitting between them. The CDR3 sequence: CASSLAKTGNTIYF. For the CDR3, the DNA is TGTGCCAGCAGTTTAGCCAAGACTGGAAACACCATATATTTT.

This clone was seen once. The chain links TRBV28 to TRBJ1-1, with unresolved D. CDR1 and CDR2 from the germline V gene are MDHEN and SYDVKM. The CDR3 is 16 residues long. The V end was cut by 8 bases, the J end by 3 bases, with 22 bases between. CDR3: CASFSFLSVFYTEAFF. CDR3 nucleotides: TGTGCCAGCTTTTCTTTCTTGAGCGTTTTTTACACTGAAGCTTTCTTT.

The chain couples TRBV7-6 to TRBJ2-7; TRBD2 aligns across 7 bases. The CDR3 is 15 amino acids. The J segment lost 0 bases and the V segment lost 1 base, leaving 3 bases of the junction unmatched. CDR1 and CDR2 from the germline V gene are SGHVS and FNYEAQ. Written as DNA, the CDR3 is TGTGCCAGCAGCTTAGAAGCGGGGCTCTCCTACGAGCAGTACTTC. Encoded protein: CASSLEAGLSYEQYF.

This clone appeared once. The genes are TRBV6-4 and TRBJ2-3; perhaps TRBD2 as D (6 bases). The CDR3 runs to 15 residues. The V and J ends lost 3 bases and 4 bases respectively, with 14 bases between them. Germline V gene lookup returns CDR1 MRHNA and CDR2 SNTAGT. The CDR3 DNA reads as TGTGCCAGCAGTGAGCGGGGCCGTCGTGCAGATACGCAGTATTTT. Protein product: CASSERGRRADTQYF.

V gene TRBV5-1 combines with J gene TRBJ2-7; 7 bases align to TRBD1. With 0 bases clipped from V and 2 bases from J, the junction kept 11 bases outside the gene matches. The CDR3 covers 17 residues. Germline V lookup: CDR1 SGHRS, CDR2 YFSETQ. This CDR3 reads CASSLGAQAGGTYEQYF. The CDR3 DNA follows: TGCGCCAGCAGCTTGGGGGCTCAAGCAGGGGGAACCTACGAGCAGTACTTC. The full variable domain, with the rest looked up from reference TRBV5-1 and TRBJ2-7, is KAGVTQTPRYLIKTRGQQVTLSCSPISGHRSVSWYQQTPGQGLQFLFEYFSETQRNKGNFPGRFSGRQFSNSRSEMNVSTLELGDSALYLCASSLGAQAGGTYEQYFGPGTRLTVT.

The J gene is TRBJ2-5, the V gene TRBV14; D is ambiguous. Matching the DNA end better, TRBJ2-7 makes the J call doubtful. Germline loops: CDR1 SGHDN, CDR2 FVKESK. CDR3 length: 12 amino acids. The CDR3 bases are TGTGCCAGCAGCCAGGGCGACTACGAGCAGTACTTC. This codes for CASSQGDYEQYF.

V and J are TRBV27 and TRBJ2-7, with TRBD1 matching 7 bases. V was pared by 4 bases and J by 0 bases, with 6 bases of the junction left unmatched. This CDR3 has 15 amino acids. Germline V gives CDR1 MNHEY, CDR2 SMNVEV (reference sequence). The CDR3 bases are TGTGCCAGCAGTTGGGGACAGCCTAGCTCCTACGAGCAGTACTTC. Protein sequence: CASSWGQPSSYEQYF.

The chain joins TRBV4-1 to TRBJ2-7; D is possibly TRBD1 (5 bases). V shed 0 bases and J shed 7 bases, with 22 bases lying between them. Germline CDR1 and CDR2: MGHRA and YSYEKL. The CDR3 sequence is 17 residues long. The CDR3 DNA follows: TGCGCCAGCAGCCAAGAGATGGTCCTGGACAAGCTACGGGAGCAGTACTTC. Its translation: CASSQEMVLDKLREQYF.

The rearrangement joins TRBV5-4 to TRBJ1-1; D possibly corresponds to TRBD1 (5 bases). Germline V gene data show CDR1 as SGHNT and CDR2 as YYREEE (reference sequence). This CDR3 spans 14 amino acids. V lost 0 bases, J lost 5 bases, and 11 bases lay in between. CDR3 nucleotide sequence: TGTGCCAGCAGCTTGGGCGGGGGGTGGACTGAAGCTTTCTTT. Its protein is CASSLGGGWTEAFF.

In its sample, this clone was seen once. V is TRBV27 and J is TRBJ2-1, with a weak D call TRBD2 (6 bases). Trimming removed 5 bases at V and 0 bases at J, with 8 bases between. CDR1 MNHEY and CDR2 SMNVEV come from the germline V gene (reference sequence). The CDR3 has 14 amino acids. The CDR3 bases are TGTGCCAGCAGTCCCGGGGGCTCCTACAATGAGCAGTTCTTC. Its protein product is CASSPGGSYNEQFF.

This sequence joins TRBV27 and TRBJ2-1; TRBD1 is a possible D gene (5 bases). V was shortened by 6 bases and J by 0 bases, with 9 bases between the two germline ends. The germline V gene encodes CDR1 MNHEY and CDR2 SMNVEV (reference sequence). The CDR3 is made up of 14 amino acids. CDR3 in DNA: TGTGCCAGCAGCAGACAGAGCTCCTACAATGAGCAGTTCTTC. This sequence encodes CASSRQSSYNEQFF.

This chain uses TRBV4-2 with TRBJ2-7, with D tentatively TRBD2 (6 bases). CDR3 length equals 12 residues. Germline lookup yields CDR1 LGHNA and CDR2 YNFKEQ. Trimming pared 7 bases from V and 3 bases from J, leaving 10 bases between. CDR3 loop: CASTGGGYEQYF. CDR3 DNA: TGTGCCAGCACTGGGGGAGGCTACGAGCAGTACTTC.